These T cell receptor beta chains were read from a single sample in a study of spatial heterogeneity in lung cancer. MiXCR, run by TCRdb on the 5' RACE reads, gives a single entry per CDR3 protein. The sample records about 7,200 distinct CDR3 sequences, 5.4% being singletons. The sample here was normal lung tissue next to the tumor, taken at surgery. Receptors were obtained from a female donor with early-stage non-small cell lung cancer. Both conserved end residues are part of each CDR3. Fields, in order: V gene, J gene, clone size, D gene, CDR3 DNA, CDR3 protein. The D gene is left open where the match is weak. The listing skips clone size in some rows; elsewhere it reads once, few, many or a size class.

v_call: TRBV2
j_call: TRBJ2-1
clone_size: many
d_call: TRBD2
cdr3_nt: TGTGCCAGCAGGCCCGATAGCGGGATTGGAGGATACAATGAGCAGTTCTTC
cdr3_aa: CASRPDSGIGGYNEQFF

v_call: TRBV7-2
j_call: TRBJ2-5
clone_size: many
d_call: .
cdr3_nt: TGTGCCAGCAGCTGGGTGGAACAAGAGACCCAGTACTTC
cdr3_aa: CASSWVEQETQYF

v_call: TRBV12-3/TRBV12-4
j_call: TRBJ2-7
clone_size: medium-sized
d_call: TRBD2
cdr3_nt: TGTGCCAGCAGTTTCGGCGGGAGAGGGGTCGAGCAGTACTTC
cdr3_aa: CASSFGGRGVEQYF

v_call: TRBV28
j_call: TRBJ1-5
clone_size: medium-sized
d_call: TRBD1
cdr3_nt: TGTGCCAGCAGTTTGTCGGACAGGTTAAATCAGCCCCAGCATTTT
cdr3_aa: CASSLSDRLNQPQHF

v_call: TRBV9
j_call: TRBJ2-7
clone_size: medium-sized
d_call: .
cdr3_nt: TGTGCCAGCAGCCCCTCCTACGGGGAGCAGTACTTC
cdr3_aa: CASSPSYGEQYF

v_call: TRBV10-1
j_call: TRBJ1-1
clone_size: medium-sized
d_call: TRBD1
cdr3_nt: TGCGCCAGCAGTGAGTCCGAGGGGGCGCGGGCTTTCTTT
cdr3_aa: CASSESEGARAFF

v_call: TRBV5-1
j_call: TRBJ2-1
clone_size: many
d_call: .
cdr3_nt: TGCGCCAGCAGCTTGGTAGAGATACAAGGCGGTGAGCAGTTCTTC
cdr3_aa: CASSLVEIQGGEQFF

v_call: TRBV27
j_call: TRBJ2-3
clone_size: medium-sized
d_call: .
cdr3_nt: TGTGCCAGCAGAAGGGGAGATACGCAGTATTTT
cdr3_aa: CASRRGDTQYF

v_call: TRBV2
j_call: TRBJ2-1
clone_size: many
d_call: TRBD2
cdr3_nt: TGTGCCAGCACTAGCGGGAGCTCCTACAATGAGCAGTTCTTC
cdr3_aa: CASTSGSSYNEQFF

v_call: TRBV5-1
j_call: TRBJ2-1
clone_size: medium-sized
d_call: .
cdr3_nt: TGCGCCAGCAGCTTGGGGGGGTCAAGCAAGTTCTTC
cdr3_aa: CASSLGGSSKFF

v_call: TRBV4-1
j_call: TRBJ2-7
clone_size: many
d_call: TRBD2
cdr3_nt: TGCGCCAGCAGCCAGTTCGGACTAGCGAAGTACGAGCAGTACTTC
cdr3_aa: CASSQFGLAKYEQYF

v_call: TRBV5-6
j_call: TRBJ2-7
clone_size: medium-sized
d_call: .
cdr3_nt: TGTGCCAGCAGCAGGGGGAAGGCGTACGAGCAGTACTTC
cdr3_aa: CASSRGKAYEQYF

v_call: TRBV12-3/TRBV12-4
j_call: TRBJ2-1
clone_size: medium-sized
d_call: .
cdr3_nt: TGTGCCAGCAGTTTACCTGGGACCACCAACAATGAGCAGTTCTTC
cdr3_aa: CASSLPGTTNNEQFF

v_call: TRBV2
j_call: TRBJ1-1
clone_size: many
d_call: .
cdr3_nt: TGTGCCAGCAGTGAAGGGGTCTTGGGGGGCTTTGAAGCTTTCTTT
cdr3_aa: CASSEGVLGGFEAFF

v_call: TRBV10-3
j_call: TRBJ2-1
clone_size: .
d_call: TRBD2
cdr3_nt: TGTGCCATCAGTGAGTCGACTAGCGGGATAAATGAGCAGTTCTTC
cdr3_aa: CAISESTSGINEQFF

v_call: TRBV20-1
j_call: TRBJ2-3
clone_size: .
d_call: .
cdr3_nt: TGCAGTGCTAGACCCGTGACAGATACGCAGTATTTT
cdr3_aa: CSARPVTDTQYF

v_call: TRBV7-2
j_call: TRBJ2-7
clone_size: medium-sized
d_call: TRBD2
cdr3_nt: TGTGCCAGCAGCTTAGCTAGCGGGAGGCACGAGCAGTACTTC
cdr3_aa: CASSLASGRHEQYF

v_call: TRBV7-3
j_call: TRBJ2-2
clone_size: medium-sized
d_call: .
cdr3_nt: TGTGCCAGCCAAGACGGAGACACCGGGGAGCTGTTTTTT
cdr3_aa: CASQDGDTGELFF

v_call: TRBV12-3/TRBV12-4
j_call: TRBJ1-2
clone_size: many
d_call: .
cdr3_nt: TGTGCCAGCTCACTCAGCCGGCAGAGTTATGGCTACACCTTC
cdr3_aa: CASSLSRQSYGYTF

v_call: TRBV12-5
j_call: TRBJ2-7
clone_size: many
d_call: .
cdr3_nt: TGTGCTAGTTCCGGGGAATCCTACGAGCAGTACTTC
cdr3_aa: CASSGESYEQYF

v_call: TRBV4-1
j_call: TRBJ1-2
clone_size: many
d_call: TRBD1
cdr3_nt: TGCGCCAGCAGCCCTTGGGACAGCCAGGGGTATGGCTACACCTTC
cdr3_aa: CASSPWDSQGYGYTF

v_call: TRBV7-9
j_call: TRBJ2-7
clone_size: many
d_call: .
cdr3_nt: TGTGCCAGCAGCTTAGAGAGGGGACGCCTATGGTTC
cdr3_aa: CASSLERGRLWF

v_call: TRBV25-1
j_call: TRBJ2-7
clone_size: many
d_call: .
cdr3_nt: TGTGCCAGCAGTGAATACACTGACAGAGCCTACGAGCAGTACTTC
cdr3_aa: CASSEYTDRAYEQYF

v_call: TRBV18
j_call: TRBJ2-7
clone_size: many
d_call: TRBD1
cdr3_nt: TGTGCCAGCTCAGCAAATACAGGGGGCCGTGAGCAGTACTTC
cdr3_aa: CASSANTGGREQYF

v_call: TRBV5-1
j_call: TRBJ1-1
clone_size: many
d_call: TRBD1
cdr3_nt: TGCGCCAGCAGCCGGTCCACGACAGGGGGCTTTACTGAAGCTTTCTTT
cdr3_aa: CASSRSTTGGFTEAFF

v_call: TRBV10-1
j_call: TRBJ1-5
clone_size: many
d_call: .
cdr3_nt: TGCGCCAGCAGTGTGGATAGCAATCAGCCCCAGCATTTT
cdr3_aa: CASSVDSNQPQHF

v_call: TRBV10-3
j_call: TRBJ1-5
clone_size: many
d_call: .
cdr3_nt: TGTGCCATCAGGATGGGGGGCACGGATCAGCCCCAGCATTTT
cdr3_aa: CAIRMGGTDQPQHF

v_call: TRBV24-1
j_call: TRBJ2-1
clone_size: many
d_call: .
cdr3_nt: TGTGCCACCAGTGATTCCGGACTTAATGAGCAGTTCTTC
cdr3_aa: CATSDSGLNEQFF

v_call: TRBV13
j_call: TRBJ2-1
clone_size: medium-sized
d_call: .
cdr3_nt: TGTGCCAGCAGCAGTAGTAGCTGGGGCAATGAGCAGTTCTTC
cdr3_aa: CASSSSSWGNEQFF